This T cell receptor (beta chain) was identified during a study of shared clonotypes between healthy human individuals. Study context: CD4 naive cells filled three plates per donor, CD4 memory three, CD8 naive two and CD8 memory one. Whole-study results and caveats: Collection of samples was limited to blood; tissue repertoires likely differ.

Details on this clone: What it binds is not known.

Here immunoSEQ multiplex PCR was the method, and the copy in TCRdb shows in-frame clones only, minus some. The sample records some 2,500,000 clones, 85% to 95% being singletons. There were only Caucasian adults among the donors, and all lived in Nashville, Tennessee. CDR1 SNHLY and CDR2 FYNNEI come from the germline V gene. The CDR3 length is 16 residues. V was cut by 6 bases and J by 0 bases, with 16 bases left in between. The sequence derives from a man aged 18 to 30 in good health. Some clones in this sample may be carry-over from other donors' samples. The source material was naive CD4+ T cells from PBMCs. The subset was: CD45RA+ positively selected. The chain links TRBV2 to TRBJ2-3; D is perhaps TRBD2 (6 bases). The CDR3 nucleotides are TGTGCCAGCAGGCTCGGAGGCGGGGAAAGCACAGATACGCAGTATTTT. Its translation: CASRLGGGESTDTQYF.